What follows is one T cell receptor beta chain and its context. The source of the sample is a study of response to subunit inactivated influenza vaccine. Each CDR3 protein gets one entry after TCRdb re-called the RT-PCR reads with MiXCR. Here the sample spans 150,000 to 200,000 distinct CDR3 sequences, approximately 12% being singletons. These data also formed part of another study, on T cells expressing NK-cell markers. That paper states: UMIs accompanied the 5'RACE template switching by which TCR beta cDNA was made. An anti-gamma-delta TCR antibody restricted sorting to alpha-beta TCR T cells in several experiments. For a handful of donors, these clonotypes were likewise the leading ones in the CD3+CD56-NKG2C+ fraction.

This TCR came from a middle-aged man who received an inactivated influenza vaccine. The sequences come from CD8+ T cells sorted from PBMCs, collected approximately 13 days after vaccination.

The CDR3 DNA is TGTGCCAGCACAGAGGACGGATACACAGATACGCAGTATTTT. Residues: CASTEDGYTDTQYF. The J gene is TRBJ2-3, the V gene TRBV28; D is unclear. Germline values: CDR1 MDHEN, CDR2 SYDVKM. The CDR3 has 14 amino acids. With 7 bases removed from V and 2 bases from J, the gap between germline ends came to 13 bases. Supplemented by reference TRBV28 and TRBJ2-3, the full variable domain reads DVKVTQSSRYLVKRTGEKVFLECVQDMDHENMFWYRQDPGLGLRLIYFSYDVKMKEKGDIPEGYSVSREKKERFSLILESASTNQTSMYLCASTEDGYTDTQYFGPGTRLTVL.